Below, 22 T cell receptor beta chains from the same sample are listed, as sequenced in a study of T cells in Graves' hyperthyroidism and ophthalmopathy. Amplification targeted TCR beta CDR3 regions from RNA transcripts. A first-round RT-PCR of the TCR CDR3 used the HTBI primer set. TCRdb itself ran the multiplex PCR reads through MiXCR, one entry per CDR3 protein. The sample records hundreds of thousands of distinct CDR3 sequences, 14% being singletons. Sequences were obtained from blood. The receptors derive from a woman aged 18 to 35 with Graves' hyperthyroidism.

In this sample, this clonotype turned up many times. The chain links TRBV4-2 to TRBJ1-1; TRBD1 aligns across 7 bases. V trimming: 5 bases; J trimming: 0 bases; junction bases outside the gene matches: 3. Germline lookup yields CDR1 LGHNA and CDR2 YNFKEQ. The CDR3 covers 14 residues. In nucleotides, the CDR3 is TGTGCCAGCAGCGGGACAGTTTTGAACACTGAAGCTTTCTTT. Translated, it gives CASSGTVLNTEAFF.

The chain recombines TRBV6-1 with TRBJ2-1; D uncertain. Germline V gene data show CDR1 as MNHNS and CDR2 as SASEGT. The CDR3 runs to 10 residues. The ends were cut back, 8 bases at V and 15 bases at J, with 14 bases in the middle. This chain's CDR3 is CASQSFIGFF. The CDR3 DNA sequence: TGTGCCAGCCAGTCTTTTATAGGGTTCTTC.

This clonotype was detected a few times. This rearrangement joins TRBV7-9 to TRBJ2-2; 8 nucleotides line up with TRBD1. The CDR3 runs 13 residues. Trimming took 11 bases from V and 5 from J; bases not matched to a gene: 7. Germline CDR1 SEHNR, CDR2 FQNEAQ (reference sequence). Written as DNA, the CDR3 is TGTGCCTCAGGACAGGGAGGAACCGGGGAGCTGTTTTTT. Its translation is CASGQGGTGELFF.

CDR3 nucleotide sequence: TGTGCCACCAGTGATTTTGAGCCGGGACAGGGGCTTGATTCACCCCTCCACTTT. Translation gives CATSDFEPGQGLDSPLHF. This chain uses TRBV24-1 with TRBJ1-6; 10 nucleotides align to TRBD1. V lost 1 base and J lost 8; bases outside the gene matches: 10. Germline V gives CDR1 KGHDR, CDR2 SFDVKD. This CDR3 spans 18 amino acids.

This clonotype was counted between two and nine times. The chain is built from TRBV19 and TRBJ1-1; the match to TRBD1 covers 7 bases. Germline V gene sequence: CDR1 LNHDA, CDR2 SQIVND (reference sequence). The CDR3 sequence is 15 residues long. Unmatched junction bases numbered 6, after V lost 0 bases and J lost 5 bases. CDR3 DNA: TGTGCCAGTAGTATAGATCGGAGGGGGCGGACTGAAGCTTTCTTT. This translates into CASSIDRRGRTEAFF.

In this sample, this clonotype turned up many times. CDR3 region: CSARDKDWVVLLNEQFF. CDR3 coding DNA: TGCAGTGCTAGAGATAAAGATTGGGTTGTTTTACTGAATGAGCAGTTCTTC. The J gene is TRBJ2-1, the V gene TRBV20-1; D is unresolved. Per the germline V gene, CDR1 is DFQATT and CDR2 is SNEGSKA (reference sequence). This CDR3 spans 17 amino acids. V lost 0 bases, J lost 7 bases, and 22 bases lay in between.

This chain connects TRBV4-3 to TRBJ1-5, with TRBD1 matching over 9 bases. The CDR3 contains 18 residues. Germline V lookup: CDR1 LGHNA, CDR2 YSLEER. V lost 0 bases and J lost 5; bases outside the gene matches: 11. CDR3: CASSQELIQGARDQPQHF. DNA of the CDR3: TGCGCCAGCAGCCAAGAGCTTATACAGGGGGCGCGAGATCAGCCCCAGCATTTT.

The sample holds one count of this clonotype. The J gene is TRBJ2-2, the V gene TRBV7-9; TRBD1 matches at 8 bases. The CDR3 extends over 15 amino acids. CDR1 is SEHNR and CDR2 is FQNEAQ in the germline V gene (reference sequence). V shed 7 bases and J 1 base; nucleotides not matched to a gene: 5. In DNA form, the CDR3 reads TGTGCCAGCAATGTCGGGACAGGGAACACCGGGGAGCTGTTTTTT. Translation: CASNVGTGNTGELFF.

This clonotype was counted at least ten times. The V call is TRBV6-1, the J call TRBJ2-3; 8 bases map to TRBD2. From germline, CDR1 is MNHNS and CDR2 SASEGT. This CDR3 contains 14 residues. V was clipped by 7 bases and J by 1 base; unmatched bases: 4. As DNA, the CDR3 is TGTGCCAGCACCACTAGCGGCCGCACAGATACGCAGTATTTT. It translates to CASTTSGRTDTQYF.

This clonotype was counted ten times or more. This rearrangement joins TRBV28 to TRBJ2-1; D is unresolved. This CDR3 has 15 amino acids. V was shortened by 6 bases and J by 0 bases, with 12 bases between the two germline ends. Germline assignment: CDR1 MDHEN and CDR2 SYDVKM. The CDR3 DNA reads TGTGCCAGCAGACCTGACATCGTCTCCTACAATGAGCAGTTCTTC. Protein product: CASRPDIVSYNEQFF.

This clonotype was counted ten times or more. The V gene is TRBV18, the J gene TRBJ2-7; no firm D call. V was pared by 2 bases and J by 3 bases, with 8 bases between. Germline assignment: CDR1 KGHSH and CDR2 LQKENI. CDR3 length: 13 residues. The CDR3 coding sequence is TGTGCCAGCTCACCAACTACAGACTACGAGCAGTACTTC. This sequence encodes CASSPTTDYEQYF.

This clonotype was counted only a few times. The chain couples TRBV2 to TRBJ2-3, with a weak D call TRBD1 (6 bases). The CDR3 spans 15 residues. Trimming pared 6 bases from V and 2 bases from J, leaving 15 bases between. Germline CDR1 and CDR2: SNHLY and FYNNEI. The CDR3 protein is CASRRRSGDTDTQYF. In nucleotides, the CDR3 is TGTGCCAGCAGACGACGGTCAGGGGACACAGATACGCAGTATTTT.

This clonotype was detected ten times or more. The chain joins TRBV11-2 to TRBJ2-3; D not certain. V shed 1 base and J shed 2 bases, with 4 bases lying between them. In germline, CDR1 is SGHAT, CDR2 FQNNGV. There are 13 residues in the CDR3. The CDR3 nucleotides are TGTGCCAGCAGCTTAGGTCCCACAGATACGCAGTATTTT. Translated: CASSLGPTDTQYF.

On this clonotype: One base away lies a much larger clone, so this may be a sequencing read error. V gene TRBV6-2 or TRBV6-3 combines with J gene TRBJ2-7, with 10 bases matching TRBD2. The CDR3 has 16 amino acids. Germline V CDR1 and CDR2: MNHEY, SVGEGT. V lost 6 bases, J lost 2 bases, and 10 bases stayed unmatched. CDR3: CASRKAPGLAPYEQYF. DNA of the CDR3: TGTGCCAGCAGAAAAGCTCCGGGACTAGCGCCCTACGAGCAGTACTTC.

This clonotype came up a few times. The chain has TRBV20-1 and TRBJ1-6; TRBD1 aligns across 8 bases. From germline, CDR1 is DFQATT and CDR2 SNEGSKA (reference sequence). This CDR3 comprises 16 residues. Unmatched junction bases numbered 13, after V lost 6 bases and J lost 6 bases. The CDR3 DNA reads as TGCAGTGCCAGGGGACAGGAGGGCCCTCCTAATTCACCCCTCCACTTT. It yields the protein CSARGQEGPPNSPLHF.

Ten or more counts support this clonotype. The chain joins TRBV7-2 to TRBJ2-1; D is possibly TRBD2 (6 bases). The V and J ends lost 7 bases and 7 bases respectively, with 20 bases between them. Germline V gene sequence: CDR1 SGHTA, CDR2 FQGNSA. The CDR3 consists of 15 residues. CDR3 protein: CASILTPGGPNEQFF. CDR3 nucleotide sequence: TGTGCCAGCATTCTTACCCCCGGAGGGCCAAATGAGCAGTTCTTC.

This clonotype was picked up many times. The chain links TRBV6-2 or TRBV6-3 to TRBJ2-5; TRBD1 agrees at 8 bases. The germline gives CDR1 MNHEY, CDR2 SVGEGT. The CDR3 is 11 amino acids. V lost 9 bases to trimming and J lost 6 bases; unmatched junction nucleotides: 3. CDR3 in amino acids: CASGQGQTQYF. As DNA, the CDR3 is TGTGCCAGTGGACAGGGTCAGACCCAGTACTTC.

This clonotype was detected a few times. The V gene is TRBV13, the J gene TRBJ2-7; tentatively, D is TRBD1 or TRBD2 (5 bases each). The CDR3 loop spans 12 amino acids. Trimming took off 4 bases at V and 7 bases at J, with 11 bases between the two ends. From germline, CDR1 is PRHDT and CDR2 FYEKMQ (reference sequence). The CDR3 coding sequence is TGTGCCAGCAGCTGGCCGGGACGGGAGCAGTACTTC. This encodes CASSWPGREQYF.

This clonotype was picked up a small number of times. The chain is built from TRBV19 and TRBJ1-4; 8 positions agree with TRBD1. CDR1 LNHDA and CDR2 SQIVND come from the germline V gene (reference sequence). This CDR3 comprises 17 residues. Germline trimming cut 0 bases from V and 3 bases from J; bases unmatched to any gene: 6. CDR3 nucleotides: TGTGCCAGTAGTATAGATGCCCCAGGGGGCCCTAATGAAAAACTGTTTTTT. It is translated as CASSIDAPGGPNEKLFF.

This clonotype was seen only a few times. The rearrangement links TRBV10-2 to TRBJ2-7, with a possible D match to TRBD1 (6 bases). Germline-derived CDR1 and CDR2 are WSHSY and SAAADI. V shed 8 bases and J shed 2 bases, with 13 bases lying between them. This CDR3 is built from 13 residues. The CDR3 is CASLSGETYEQYF. The DNA for the CDR3 is TGCGCCAGCCTATCAGGGGAAACCTACGAGCAGTACTTC.

This clonotype was picked up many times. This chain connects TRBV30 to TRBJ1-1, with 12 bases identical to TRBD1. The V segment lost 1 base and the J segment 4 bases; nucleotides outside the gene matches: 7. The CDR3 totals 16 residues. In germline, CDR1 is GTSNPN, CDR2 SVGIG (reference sequence). This chain's CDR3 is CAWSATGTGGPTEAFF. CDR3 nucleotide sequence: TGTGCCTGGAGTGCTACCGGGACAGGGGGCCCCACTGAAGCTTTCTTT.

This clonotype was seen a few times. The genes are TRBV27 and TRBJ2-7; 11 bases fit TRBD1. CDR1 is MNHEY and CDR2 is SMNVEV in the germline V gene (reference sequence). J gave up 7 bases and V 3 bases, and 5 bases lay outside the gene matches. CDR3 length: 14 amino acids. CDR3 coding DNA: TGTGCCAGCAGTTTCCGGGACAGGGGGAGGGAGCAGTACTTC. Amino acids: CASSFRDRGREQYF.